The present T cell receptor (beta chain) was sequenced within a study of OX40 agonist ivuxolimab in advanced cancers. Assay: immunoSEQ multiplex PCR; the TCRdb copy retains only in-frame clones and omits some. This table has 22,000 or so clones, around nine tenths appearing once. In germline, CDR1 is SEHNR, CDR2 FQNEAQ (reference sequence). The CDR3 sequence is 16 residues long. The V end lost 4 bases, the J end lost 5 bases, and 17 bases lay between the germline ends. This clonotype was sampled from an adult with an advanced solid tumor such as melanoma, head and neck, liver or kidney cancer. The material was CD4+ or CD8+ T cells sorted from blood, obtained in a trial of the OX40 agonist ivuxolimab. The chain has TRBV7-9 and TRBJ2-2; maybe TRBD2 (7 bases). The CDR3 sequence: CASSSSGGARTGELFF. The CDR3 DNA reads TGTGCCAGCAGCTCTAGTGGGGGGGCCCGAACCGGGGAGCTGTTTTTT.